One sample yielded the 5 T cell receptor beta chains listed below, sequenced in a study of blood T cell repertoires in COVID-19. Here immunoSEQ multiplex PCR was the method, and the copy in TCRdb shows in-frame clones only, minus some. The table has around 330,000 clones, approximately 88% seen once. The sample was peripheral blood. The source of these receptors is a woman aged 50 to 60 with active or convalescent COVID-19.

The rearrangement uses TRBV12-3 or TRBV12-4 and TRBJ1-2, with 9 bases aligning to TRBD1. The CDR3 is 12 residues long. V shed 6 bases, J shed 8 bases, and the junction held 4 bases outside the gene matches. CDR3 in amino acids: CASSRTGDGYTF. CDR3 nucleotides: TGTGCCAGCAGCCGGACAGGGGACGGCTACACCTTC.

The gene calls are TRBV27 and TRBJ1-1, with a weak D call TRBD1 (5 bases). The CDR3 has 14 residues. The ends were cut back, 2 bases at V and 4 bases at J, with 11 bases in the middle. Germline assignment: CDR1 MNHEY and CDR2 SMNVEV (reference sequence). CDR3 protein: CASSLTGGGTEAFF. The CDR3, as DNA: TGTGCCAGCAGTTTAACGGGGGGGGGCACTGAAGCTTTCTTT.

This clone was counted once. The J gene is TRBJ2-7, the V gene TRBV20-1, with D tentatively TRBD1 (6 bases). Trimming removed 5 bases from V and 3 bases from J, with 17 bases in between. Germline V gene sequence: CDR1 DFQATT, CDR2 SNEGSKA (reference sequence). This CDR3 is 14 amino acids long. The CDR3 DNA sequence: TGCAGTGCTGGTGCCGGGACATCACACTACGAGCAGTACTTC. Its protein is CSAGAGTSHYEQYF.

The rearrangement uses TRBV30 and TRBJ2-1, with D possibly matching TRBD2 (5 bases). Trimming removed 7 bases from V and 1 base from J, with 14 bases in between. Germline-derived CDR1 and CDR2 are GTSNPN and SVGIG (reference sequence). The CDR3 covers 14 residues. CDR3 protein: CAFRAGLSYNEQFF. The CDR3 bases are TGTGCCTTCCGCGCGGGCCTTTCCTACAATGAGCAGTTCTTC.

The CDR3 spells CATKGVDGEQYF. CDR3 nucleotides: TGTGCCACCAAGGGGGTCGACGGGGAGCAGTACTTC. The chain carries TRBV12-3 or TRBV12-4 and TRBJ2-7; tentative D call: TRBD1 (6 bases). CDR3 length: 12 residues. The germline V and J ends were trimmed by 10 bases and 7 bases, with 17 bases remaining between them.